This T cell receptor (beta chain) was identified during a study of shared T cell receptors in the human thymus. Clones were read by immunoSEQ multiplex PCR, and TCRdb kept only the in-frame ones, dropping some. The sample records around 340,000 clones, about 95% being singletons. The receptor was derived from a human donor. The sequenced sample consisted of thymocytes.

The DNA of the CDR3 is TGTGCCAGCAGTCAAATCCGGACCCAGGGTTACACCGGGGAGCTGTTTTTT. It translates to CASSQIRTQGYTGELFF. The chain carries TRBV11-2 and TRBJ2-2; perhaps TRBD1 as D (5 bases). The CDR3 is 17 amino acids. The V and J ends lost 6 bases and 3 bases respectively, with 20 bases between them. Germline values: CDR1 SGHAT, CDR2 FQNNGV.